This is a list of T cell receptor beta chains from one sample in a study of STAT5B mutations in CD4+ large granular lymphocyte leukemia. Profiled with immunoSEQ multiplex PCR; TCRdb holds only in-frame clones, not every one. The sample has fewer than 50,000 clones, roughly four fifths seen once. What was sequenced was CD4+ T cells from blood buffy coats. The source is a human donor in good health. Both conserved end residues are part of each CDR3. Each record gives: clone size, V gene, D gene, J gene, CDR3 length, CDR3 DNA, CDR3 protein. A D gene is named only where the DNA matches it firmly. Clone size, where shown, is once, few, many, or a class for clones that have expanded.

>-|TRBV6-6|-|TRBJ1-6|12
TGTGCCAGCCAGGACTTGAATTCACCCCTCCACTTT
CASQDLNSPLHF
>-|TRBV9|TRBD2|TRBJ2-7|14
TGTGCCAGCAGCGTGGCTAGCGGTACCTACGAGCAGTACTTC
CASSVASGTYEQYF
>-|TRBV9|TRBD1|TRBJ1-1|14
TGTGCCAGCAGCGTCGGGACAGGGGTTGGTGAAGCTTTCTTT
CASSVGTGVGEAFF
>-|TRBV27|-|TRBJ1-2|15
TGTGCCAGCAAGAATATCGACAGGCCAAGGGATGACTACACCTTC
CASKNIDRPRDDYTF
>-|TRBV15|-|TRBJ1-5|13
TGTGCCACCAGCAGAGCTCCCAATCAGCCCCAGCATTTT
CATSRAPNQPQHF
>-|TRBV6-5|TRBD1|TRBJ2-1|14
TGTGCCAGCAGTGGTCGGACAGGGGGCAATGAGCAGTTCTTC
CASSGRTGGNEQFF
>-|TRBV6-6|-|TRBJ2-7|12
TGTGCCAGCAAGCAGGGGTGGGACGAGCAGTACTTC
CASKQGWDEQYF
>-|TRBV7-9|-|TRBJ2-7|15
TGTGCCAGCAGCAAACAAGGGGGGCCGACCTACGAGCAGTACTTC
CASSKQGGPTYEQYF
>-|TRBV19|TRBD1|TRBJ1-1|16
TGTGCCAGTAGTCCCACCTCCGGGACAGTGAACACTGAAGCTTTCTTT
CASSPTSGTVNTEAFF
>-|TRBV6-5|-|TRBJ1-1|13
TGTGCCAGCACCTCTGGGGAAATCACTGAAGCTTTCTTT
CASTSGEITEAFF
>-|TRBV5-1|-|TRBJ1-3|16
TGCGCCAGCAGCTTGGGACCGCTGCTCTCTGGAAACACCATATATTTT
CASSLGPLLSGNTIYF
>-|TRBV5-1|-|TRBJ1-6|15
TGCGCCAGCAGCTTGGCAGGGGAGGGGAATTCACCCCTCCACTTT
CASSLAGEGNSPLHF
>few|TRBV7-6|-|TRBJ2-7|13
TGTGCCAGCAGCCCTACCTCGGGGTACGAGCAGTACTTC
CASSPTSGYEQYF
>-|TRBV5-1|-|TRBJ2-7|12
TGCGCCAGCGGACGAGACAGGTACGAGCAGTACTTC
CASGRDRYEQYF
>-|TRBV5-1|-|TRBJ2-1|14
TGCGCCAGCAGCTTGGTGGAGGCAGGCAATGAGCAGTTCTTC
CASSLVEAGNEQFF
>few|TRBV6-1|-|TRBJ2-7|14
TGTGCCTCAGTCTGGTTGTCGACAACCTACGAGCAGTACTTC
CASVWLSTTYEQYF
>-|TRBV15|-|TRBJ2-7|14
TGTGCCACCAGCAGAGATGCACAGGGTTGGGAGCAGTACTTC
CATSRDAQGWEQYF
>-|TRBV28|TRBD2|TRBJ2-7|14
TGTGCCAGCAGTCCCATCGGGGGGAACGCCGAGCAGTACTTC
CASSPIGGNAEQYF
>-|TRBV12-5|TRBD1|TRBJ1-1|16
TGTGCTAGTGGTTTGGGACCAGGACAGGGGAGGACTGAAGCTTTCTTT
CASGLGPGQGRTEAFF
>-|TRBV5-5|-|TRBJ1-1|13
TGTGCCAGCAGCCGACCGGGGAACGCTGAAGCTTTCTTT
CASSRPGNAEAFF
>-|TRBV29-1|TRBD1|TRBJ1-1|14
TGCAGCGTGCCCGGACAGGGGGGTTCGGGTGAAGCTTTCTTT
CSVPGQGGSGEAFF
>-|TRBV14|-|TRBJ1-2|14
TGTGCCAGCAGCCATGCGGGACGCCGGGTGGGCTACACCTTC
CASSHAGRRVGYTF
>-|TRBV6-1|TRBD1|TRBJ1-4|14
TGTGCCAGCAGAATACAGGGGGTTAATGAAAAACTGTTTTTT
CASRIQGVNEKLFF
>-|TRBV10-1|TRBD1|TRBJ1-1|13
TGCGCCAGCAGCAGACCGGGACAGGGGAAAGCTTTCTTT
CASSRPGQGKAFF
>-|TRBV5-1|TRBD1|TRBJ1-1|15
TGCGCCAGCAGCGCCATGACAGGGGTGAACACTGAAGCTTTCTTT
CASSAMTGVNTEAFF
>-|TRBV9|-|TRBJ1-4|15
TGTGCCAGCAGCGTAGCCCGCTCAACTAATGAAAAACTGTTTTTT
CASSVARSTNEKLFF
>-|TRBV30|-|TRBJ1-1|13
TGTGCCTGGAGCAGGGATATTAACACTGAAGCTTTCTTT
CAWSRDINTEAFF
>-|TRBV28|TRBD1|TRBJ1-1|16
TGTGCCAGCAGCCGTCCCGGGACAGGGATGAACACTGAAGCTTTCTTT
CASSRPGTGMNTEAFF
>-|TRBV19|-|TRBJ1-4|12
TGTGCCAGTTGGAGATATAATGAAAAACTGTTTTTT
CASWRYNEKLFF
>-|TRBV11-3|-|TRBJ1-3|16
TGTGCCAGCAGCGTAAGACAGTCCCTATCTGGAAACACCATATATTTT
CASSVRQSLSGNTIYF
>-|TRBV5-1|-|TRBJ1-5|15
TGCGCCAGCAGCTTGGAGGGGGGTAGCAATCAGCCCCAGCATTTT
CASSLEGGSNQPQHF
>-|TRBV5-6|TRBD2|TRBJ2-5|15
TGTGCCAGCAGCTTGTACGGGAGGAGCCAAGAGACCCAGTACTTC
CASSLYGRSQETQYF
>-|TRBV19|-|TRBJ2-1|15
TGTGCCAGTAGTAAAGGCCAGACGCTTGGGAATGAGCAGTTCTTC
CASSKGQTLGNEQFF